The source of this T cell receptor (beta chain) is a study of blood T cell repertoires in COVID-19. On the study more broadly: Specimens from acute and convalescent COVID-19 originated in the United States, Italy and Spain. PBMCs, B-cell-depleted T cells, or T cells were the source of the cDNA or gDNA that made up the material.

Method: immunoSEQ multiplex PCR; TCRdb's copy keeps in-frame clones and lacks some. The sample shows more than 95,000 clones, around 80% of them seen only once. The CDR3 spans 17 residues. V lost 0 bases to trimming and J lost 4 bases, with 17 bases between them. Germline assignment: CDR1 SGHDT and CDR2 YYEEEE. The chain combines TRBV5-6 with TRBJ1-5; D might be TRBD1 (6 bases). The sequence was collected from a woman between 45 and 60 years old with acute or convalescent COVID-19. The material sequenced was peripheral blood. In DNA form, the CDR3 reads TGTGCCAGCAGCTTGGGGGGCATAAAGGGGGTTAATCAGCCCCAGCATTTT. Protein sequence: CASSLGGIKGVNQPQHF.